This entry lists 10 T cell receptor beta chains sequenced from one sample in a study of T-cell reconstitution after alpha-beta-depleted transplantation in children. A TCRbeta library incorporating unique molecular identifiers was prepared. MiXCR, run by TCRdb on the PCR reads, gives a single entry per CDR3 protein. The sample records 250,000 to 300,000 distinct CDR3 sequences, nearly 10% being singletons. The sample was PBMCs from the stem cell graft donor, taken from the stem cell graft. The receptors come from a human donor who donated a stem cell graft to a child with SCID.

J is TRBJ2-2 and V is TRBV19; 10 bases align to TRBD1. Losses at the gene ends were 4 bases for V and 1 base for J; bases not matched to a gene: 9. There are 18 residues in the CDR3. In germline, CDR1 is LNHDA, CDR2 SQIVND (reference sequence). The CDR3 sequence: CASSKGDRGRMNTGELFF. The CDR3 DNA follows: TGTGCCAGTAGTAAAGGAGACAGGGGGCGGATGAACACCGGGGAGCTGTTTTTT.

Many counts were recorded for this clonotype. The chain combines TRBV4-2 with TRBJ1-1; 9 nucleotides agree with TRBD1. Germline lookup yields CDR1 LGHNA and CDR2 YNFKEQ. With V trimmed by 3 bases and J by 0 bases, 2 bases remained unmatched. This CDR3 region has 15 residues. In DNA, the CDR3 is TGTGCCAGCAGCCACGGACAGGGGATGAACACTGAAGCTTTCTTT. Its translation: CASSHGQGMNTEAFF.

The chain employs TRBV5-4 and TRBJ1-2, with no clear D. Trimming pared 10 bases from V and 5 bases from J, leaving 15 bases between. The CDR3 consists of 12 residues. Germline lookup yields CDR1 SGHNT and CDR2 YYREEE (reference sequence). The chain's CDR3 is CAWSPAQYGYTF. CDR3 bases: TGTGCCTGGTCACCCGCCCAATATGGCTACACCTTC.

In this sample, this clonotype turned up a few times. The rearrangement uses TRBV3-1 and TRBJ2-1; weak D call: TRBD2 (7 bases). Germline-derived CDR1 and CDR2 are LGHDT and YNNKEL (reference sequence). V shed 1 base and J shed 8 bases, with 27 bases lying between them. The CDR3 has 19 residues. CDR3 DNA sequence: TGTGCCAGCAGCCAAGTTCTAGCGGCGGGACAACGAGGGGTCGATGAGCAGTTCTTC. Its protein is CASSQVLAAGQRGVDEQFF.

The chain couples TRBV19 to TRBJ2-7, with 10 bases matching TRBD1. With 4 bases clipped from V and 4 bases from J, the junction kept 7 bases outside the gene matches. Germline loops: CDR1 LNHDA, CDR2 SQIVND (reference sequence). The CDR3 has 15 amino acids. CDR3 bases: TGTGCCAGTAGTACGACGGGACAGGGGATGTACGAGCAGTACTTC. It specifies CASSTTGQGMYEQYF.

The chain combines TRBV20-1 with TRBJ2-3, with D unclear. This CDR3 is built from 12 residues. CDR1 DFQATT and CDR2 SNEGSKA come from the germline V gene (reference sequence). The CDR3 protein is CRALTPTDTQYF. CDR3 sequence (DNA): TGCAGGGCTCTCACCCCCACAGATACGCAGTATTTT.

This clonotype was seen a handful of times. This sequence joins TRBV27 and TRBJ2-1; 7 nucleotides align to TRBD1. V dropped 3 bases and J dropped 8; count of bases not matched to a gene: 4. Germline V gene data show CDR1 as MNHEY and CDR2 as SMNVEV (reference sequence). The CDR3 has 13 amino acids. The CDR3 spells CASSLTGFDEQFF. For the CDR3, the DNA is TGTGCCAGCAGTTTGACAGGGTTCGATGAGCAGTTCTTC.

The chain joins TRBV25-1 to TRBJ1-2, with 9 bases fitting TRBD1. Germline V gene data show CDR1 as MGHDK and CDR2 as SYGVNS. V trimming: 6 bases; J trimming: 2 bases; junction bases outside the gene matches: 7. The CDR3 has 15 residues. The CDR3 reads CASRGTGQTNYGYTF. CDR3 nucleotides: TGTGCCAGCAGGGGGACAGGGCAGACAAACTATGGCTACACCTTC.

J is TRBJ2-5 and V is TRBV2; 8 bases map to TRBD1. Germline CDR1 reads SNHLY; CDR2 reads FYNNEI. With 4 bases clipped from V and 4 bases from J, the junction kept 5 bases outside the gene matches. CDR3 length equals 14 residues. This CDR3 is CASSAMTGVETQYF. The CDR3 DNA follows: TGTGCCAGCAGTGCCATGACAGGGGTAGAGACCCAGTACTTC. The full variable domain, rest sourced from reference TRBV2 and TRBJ2-5, is EPEVTQTPSHQVTQMGQEVILRCVPISNHLYFYWYRQILGQKVEFLVSFYNNEISEKSEIFDDQFSVERPDGSNFTLKIRSTKLEDSAMYFCASSAMTGVETQYFGPGTRLLVL.

The chain carries TRBV24-1 and TRBJ2-1; D unclear. CDR3 length: 14 residues. V lost 2 bases, J lost 7 bases, and 11 bases lay in between. Germline V gene data show CDR1 as KGHDR and CDR2 as SFDVKD. The CDR3 DNA reads as TGTGCCACCAGTGATTGGATGGAAGGGAATGAGCAGTTCTTC. It is translated as CATSDWMEGNEQFF.